This T cell receptor (beta chain) was sequenced in a study of blood T cell repertoires in COVID-19. Here immunoSEQ multiplex PCR was the method, and the copy in TCRdb shows in-frame clones only, minus some. In the table there are over 130,000 clones, around 87% of which are singletons. Trimming shortened V by 2 bases and J by 6 bases, and 17 bases separated the two germline ends. Germline V gives CDR1 SNHLY, CDR2 FYNNEI. This CDR3 has 15 amino acids. The receptor comes from a human donor in a cohort sampled during active COVID-19. The chain employs TRBV2 and TRBJ2-7; D is possibly TRBD2 (5 bases). The source material was peripheral blood. CDR3 sequence reads: CASSEISERGAEQYF. In DNA form, the CDR3 reads TGTGCCAGCAGTGAAATCTCCGAACGGGGAGCCGAGCAGTACTTC.